This T cell receptor beta chain comes out of a study of blood T cell repertoires in COVID-19. The length of the CDR3 is 14 residues. Trimming cost V 4 bases and J 2 bases, with 10 bases left between them. Germline V gene data show CDR1 as ENHRY and CDR2 as SYGVKD. Libraries were prepared by immunoSEQ multiplex PCR; TCRdb keeps only in-frame clonotypes and omits some of them. The sample holds 200,000 to 250,000 clones; roughly four fifths are singletons and the top ten take more than 2.5%. Sequencing input: peripheral blood. The sequence was collected from a woman in her twenties or thirties who had recovered from COVID-19. V and J are TRBV10-3 and TRBJ2-3; maybe TRBD2 (5 bases). CDR3 nucleotide sequence: TGTGCCATCAGTGTGGAGGATATCACAGATACGCAGTATTTT. Its protein product is CAISVEDITDTQYF.